This T cell receptor (beta chain) was retrieved from a study of vaccination and CD4 T cells after COVID-19. In the study overall: Recovered patients in the cohort numbered six men and four women, two of them Hispanic. Study-wide results and limits: Early post-infection timepoints were missing, and relatively few convalescent patients were studied.

V shed 5 bases and J shed 5 bases, with 16 bases lying between them. Germline V gene data show CDR1 as SEHNR and CDR2 as FQNEAQ (reference sequence). The CDR3 has 15 residues. The treatment is: approximately nine-day PBMC culture with coronavirus spike peptide pools or control peptides (ViraFEST assay). CD4+ T cells that came from the unexposed donor were collected before the COVID-19 pandemic (2011-2018). The culture of more than 1.5 million PBMCs per well included 8.5 to 10 IU/ml IL-2 and about 9.9 ug/ml peptide pools. With around ten days of culture completed, CD4+ T cells were isolated by negative selection. Cultured CD4+ T-cell DNA underwent Oncomine TCR Beta short-read sequencing. TCRdb independently ran MiXCR on the PCR reads; one entry per CDR3 protein. The table records 5,000 to 7,000 distinct CDR3 sequences, 30% to 50% of them present only once. This clonotype has more than one count but fewer than ten. Antigen: not known.

The material sequenced was CD4+ T cells from blood, cultured in vitro. The rearrangement uses TRBV7-9 and TRBJ1-5; possibly TRBD1 for D (6 bases). The source of this sequence is a human donor in good health. CDR3 nucleotides: TGTGCCAGCAGCCCTGGGGGGGCGCGGTATCAGCCCCAGCATTTT. The encoded protein is CASSPGGARYQPQHF.